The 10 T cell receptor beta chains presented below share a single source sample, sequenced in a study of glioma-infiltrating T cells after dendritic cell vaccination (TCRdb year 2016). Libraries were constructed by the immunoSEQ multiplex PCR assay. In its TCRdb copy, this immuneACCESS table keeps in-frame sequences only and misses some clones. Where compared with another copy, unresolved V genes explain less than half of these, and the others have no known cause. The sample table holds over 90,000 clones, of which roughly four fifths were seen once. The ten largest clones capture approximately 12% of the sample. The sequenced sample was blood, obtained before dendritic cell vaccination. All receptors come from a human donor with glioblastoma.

In nucleotides, the CDR3 is TGTGCCGTGGTGGGGCTAGCGGCGAGCTACGAGCAGTACTTC. This encodes CAVVGLAASYEQYF. This sequence joins TRBV30 and TRBJ2-7; TRBD2 matches at 7 bases. The V segment lost 8 bases and the J segment 3 bases; nucleotides outside the gene matches: 13. The CDR3 length is 14 residues. Germline V gene data show CDR1 as GTSNPN and CDR2 as SVGIG (reference sequence).

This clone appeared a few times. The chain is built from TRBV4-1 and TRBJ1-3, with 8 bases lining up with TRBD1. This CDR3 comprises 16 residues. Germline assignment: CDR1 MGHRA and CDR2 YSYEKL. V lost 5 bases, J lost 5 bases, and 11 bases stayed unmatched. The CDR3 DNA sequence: TGCGCCAGCAGCGAAACGGACAGGGCGTTAAGAAACACCATATATTTT. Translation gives CASSETDRALRNTIYF.

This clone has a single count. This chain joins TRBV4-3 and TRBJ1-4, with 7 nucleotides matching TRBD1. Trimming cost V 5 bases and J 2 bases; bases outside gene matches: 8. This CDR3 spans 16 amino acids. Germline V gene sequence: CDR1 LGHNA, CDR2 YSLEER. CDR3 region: CASSINRGSTNEKLFF. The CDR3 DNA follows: TGCGCCAGCAGCATAAACAGGGGATCGACTAATGAAAAACTGTTTTTT.

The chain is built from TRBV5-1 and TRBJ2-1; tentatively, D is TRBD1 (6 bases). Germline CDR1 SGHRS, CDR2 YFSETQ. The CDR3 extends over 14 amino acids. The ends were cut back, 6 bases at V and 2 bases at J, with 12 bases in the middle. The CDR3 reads CASTRDNTYNEQFF. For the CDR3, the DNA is TGCGCCAGCACGAGGGACAATACCTACAATGAGCAGTTCTTC.

Here the CDR3 reads CASSRTEGLNEQFF. Here the CDR3 DNA reads TGTGCCAGCAGTCGGACGGAGGGGTTGAATGAGCAGTTCTTC. The chain uses TRBV6-6 and TRBJ2-1; weak D call: TRBD2 (6 bases). The germline gives CDR1 MNHNY, CDR2 SVGAGI (reference sequence). The germline V and J ends were trimmed by 5 bases and 7 bases, with 15 bases remaining between them. This CDR3 has 14 residues.

The CDR3 reads CASTGTGYGYTF. The CDR3, as DNA: TGCGCCAGCACGGGGACAGGGTACGGCTACACCTTC. This rearrangement joins TRBV10-2 to TRBJ1-2; TRBD1 matches 9 bases. CDR1 is WSHSY, CDR2 SAAADI, per germline. V lost 7 bases and J lost 8; bases outside the gene matches: 5. The CDR3 sequence is 12 residues long.

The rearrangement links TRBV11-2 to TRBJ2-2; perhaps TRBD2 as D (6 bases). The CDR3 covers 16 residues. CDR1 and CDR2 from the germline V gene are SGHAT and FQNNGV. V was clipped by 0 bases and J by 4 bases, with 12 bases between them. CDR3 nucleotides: TGTGCCAGCAGCTTAGATCAGGACTACGTCACCGGGGAGCTGTTTTTT. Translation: CASSLDQDYVTGELFF.

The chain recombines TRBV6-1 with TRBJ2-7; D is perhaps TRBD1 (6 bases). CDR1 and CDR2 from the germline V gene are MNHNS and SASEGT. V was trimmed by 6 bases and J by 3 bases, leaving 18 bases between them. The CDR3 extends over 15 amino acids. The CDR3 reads CASSADRPPGYEQYF. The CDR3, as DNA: TGTGCCAGCAGCGCGGACAGACCCCCAGGCTACGAGCAGTACTTC.

Here the CDR3 reads CASSEVGGGKNIQYF. The CDR3 nucleotides are TGTGCCAGCAGTGAAGTGGGAGGGGGCAAAAACATTCAGTACTTC. The chain couples TRBV6-1 to TRBJ2-4, with a weak D call TRBD2 (7 bases). V gave up 1 base and J gave up 3 bases, with 10 bases separating them. Looked up from germline, CDR1 is MNHNS and CDR2 is SASEGT. The CDR3 is 15 amino acids.

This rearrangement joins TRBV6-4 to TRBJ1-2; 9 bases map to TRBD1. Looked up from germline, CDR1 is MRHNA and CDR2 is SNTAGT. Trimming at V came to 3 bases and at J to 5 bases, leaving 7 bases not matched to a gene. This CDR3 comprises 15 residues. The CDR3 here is CASSETGQGLYGYTF. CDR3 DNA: TGTGCCAGCAGTGAAACGGGACAGGGTTTGTATGGCTACACCTTC.